These 18 T cell receptor beta chains share one sample of origin, sequenced in a study of early T cells in non-severe SARS-CoV-2 infection. TCRdb called the 5' RACE reads again in MiXCR, with one record for every CDR3 protein. This sample has roughly 66,000 distinct CDR3 sequences; over 8% occur once, and the top ten carry 3% to 3.5%. Sequencing was performed on whole blood. Every receptor here comes from an adult who was a healthcare worker with PCR-confirmed SARS-CoV-2 infection or an uninfected control (not recorded which).

This clonotype was counted many times. V usage is TRBV7-9 and J usage is TRBJ1-2, with D unresolved. Germline values: CDR1 SEHNR, CDR2 FQNEAQ (reference sequence). This CDR3 is built from 13 residues. The V end was cut by 3 bases, the J end by 4 bases, with 9 bases between. The CDR3 loop reads CASSFEDVYGYTF. The DNA of the CDR3 is TGTGCCAGCAGCTTTGAGGATGTCTATGGCTACACCTTC.

The genes are TRBV25-1 and TRBJ2-1; possible D gene TRBD1, 5 bases. The CDR3 loop spans 15 amino acids. V was shortened by 8 bases and J by 4 bases, with 18 bases between the two germline ends. The germline V gene encodes CDR1 MGHDK and CDR2 SYGVNS. The CDR3 loop reads CASATQGGEYNEQFF. Written as DNA, the CDR3 is TGTGCCAGCGCCACCCAGGGCGGAGAATACAATGAGCAGTTCTTC.

This clonotype was found a few times. CDR3 in amino acids: CSVRITGSINEQFF. In DNA, the CDR3 is TGCAGCGTCCGGATTACAGGGAGCATCAACGAGCAGTTCTTC. V is TRBV29-1 and J is TRBJ2-1; a weak D match, TRBD1 (6 bases). Germline V CDR1 and CDR2: SQVTM, ANQGSEA. V lost 6 bases and J 10 bases, leaving 22 bases between the germline ends. The CDR3 has 14 amino acids.

This clonotype showed up just a few times. V is TRBV12-3 or TRBV12-4 and J is TRBJ2-1; 7 bases fit TRBD2. CDR3 length: 16 residues. With V trimmed by 7 bases and J by 0 bases, 9 bases remained unmatched. The CDR3: CASTPPRTSSYNEQFF. The CDR3 nucleotides are TGTGCCAGCACCCCCCCGCGGACTAGCTCCTACAATGAGCAGTTCTTC.

Ten or more counts support this clonotype. The rearrangement links TRBV19 to TRBJ2-1, with 10 nucleotides matching TRBD2. This CDR3 has 15 amino acids. Looked up from germline, CDR1 is LNHDA and CDR2 is SQIVND (reference sequence). The ends lost 2 bases at V and 7 bases at J; junction bases unmatched: 5. CDR3 amino acids: CASSISASGSNEQFF. The CDR3 DNA sequence: TGTGCCAGTAGTATATCGGCTAGCGGGAGTAATGAGCAGTTCTTC.

Many counts were recorded for this clonotype. The chain carries TRBV5-1 and TRBJ2-6; the D gene is possibly TRBD1 (6 bases). Germline V gene data show CDR1 as SGHRS and CDR2 as YFSETQ. The CDR3 runs 16 residues. Trimming cost V 4 bases and J 0 bases, with 11 bases left between them. The CDR3 loop reads CASSPGHLSGANVLTF. The CDR3 bases are TGCGCCAGCAGCCCGGGACACCTCTCTGGGGCCAACGTCCTGACTTTC. The entire variable domain, with the rest obtained from reference TRBV5-1 and TRBJ2-6, is as follows: KAGVTQTPRYLIKTRGQQVTLSCSPISGHRSVSWYQQTPGQGLQFLFEYFSETQRNKGNFPGRFSGRQFSNSRSEMNVSTLELGDSALYLCASSPGHLSGANVLTFGAGSRLTVL.

The J gene is TRBJ1-5, the V gene TRBV3-1; D unclear. Between the trimmed V and J ends, which lost 4 bases and 4 bases, there was a span of 5 bases. This CDR3 is 12 amino acids long. Germline-derived CDR1 and CDR2 are LGHDT and YNNKEL (reference sequence). DNA of the CDR3: TGTGCCAGCAGCCGAGATAATCAGCCCCAGCATTTT. Translation: CASSRDNQPQHF.

The genes are TRBV7-9 and TRBJ2-1; 8 nucleotides align to TRBD2. This CDR3 is 14 amino acids long. J lost 7 bases, V lost 6 bases, and 8 bases had no gene match. Germline V gene sequence: CDR1 SEHNR, CDR2 FQNEAQ (reference sequence). CDR3 loop: CASSLGLALNEQFF. For the CDR3, the DNA is TGTGCCAGCAGTCTCGGACTAGCCCTGAATGAGCAGTTCTTC.

Only a few counts were recorded for this clonotype. V and J are TRBV7-6 and TRBJ2-2; the match to TRBD1 covers 9 bases. Germline trimming cut 3 bases from V and 7 bases from J; bases unmatched to any gene: 9. This CDR3 comprises 16 residues. In germline, CDR1 is SGHVS, CDR2 FNYEAQ. The CDR3: CASSFTSGTGLGELFF. The CDR3 DNA reads as TGTGCCAGCAGCTTTACCTCCGGGACAGGGCTCGGGGAGCTGTTTTTT.

Only a few counts were recorded for this clonotype. J is TRBJ2-1 and V is TRBV7-2, with 8 bases that match TRBD2. The germline V gene encodes CDR1 SGHTA and CDR2 FQGNSA. J lost 1 base, V lost 5 bases, and 10 bases had no gene match. This CDR3 is built from 17 residues. Here the CDR3 reads CASSPPGGRPSYNEQFF. CDR3 sequence (DNA): TGTGCCAGCAGCCCCCCCGGCGGGAGGCCGTCCTACAATGAGCAGTTCTTC.

This clonotype came up many times. The V gene is TRBV4-1, the J gene TRBJ2-7; D is uncertain. The CDR3 has 14 residues. CDR1 and CDR2 (germline): MGHRA, YSYEKL. The V end was cut by 1 base, the J end by 3 bases, with 10 bases between. The CDR3 spells CASSQGRTGYEQYF. The CDR3 nucleotides read TGCGCCAGCAGCCAAGGCAGGACCGGCTACGAGCAGTACTTC.

This clonotype showed up many times. The chain links TRBV20-1 to TRBJ2-3; maybe TRBD1 (7 bases). V was trimmed by 6 bases and J by 4 bases, leaving 11 bases between them. CDR3 length: 12 residues. CDR1 and CDR2 from the germline V gene are DFQATT and SNEGSKA (reference sequence). The CDR3 DNA reads as TGCAGTGCGTCAGGGGGGCCAGATACGCAGTATTTT. This gives the protein CSASGGPDTQYF.

This clonotype was recorded at least ten times. This chain uses TRBV7-3 with TRBJ2-2; no clear D gene. V was pared by 5 bases and J by 3 bases, with 4 bases between. Germline-derived CDR1 and CDR2 are SGHTA and FQGTGA. This CDR3 contains 12 residues. CDR3 nucleotides: TGTGCCAGCAGCATCCACACCGGGGAGCTGTTTTTT. This codes for CASSIHTGELFF.

The genes are TRBV13 and TRBJ2-2; D gene unclear. The ends were cut back, 1 base at V and 10 bases at J, with 7 bases in the middle. CDR1 PRHDT and CDR2 FYEKMQ come from the germline V gene (reference sequence). The CDR3 runs to 12 residues. Written as DNA, the CDR3 is TGTGCCAGCAGCTTAGCCCCGCCGGAGCTGTTTTTT. Translation gives CASSLAPPELFF.

J is TRBJ2-3 and V is TRBV7-9; the D gene is possibly TRBD2 (6 bases). V was trimmed by 0 bases and J by 0 bases, leaving 19 bases between them. This CDR3 is 19 amino acids long. Germline V CDR1 and CDR2: SEHNR, FQNEAQ (reference sequence). CDR3 residues: CASSLAYLAGSTSTDTQYF. The CDR3 bases are TGTGCCAGCAGCTTAGCTTACCTGGCGGGGTCTACTAGCACAGATACGCAGTATTTT.

This clonotype was counted a few times. The genes are TRBV28 and TRBJ2-7; D is ambiguous. The germline gives CDR1 MDHEN, CDR2 SYDVKM. With 5 bases removed from V and 4 bases from J, the gap between germline ends came to 6 bases. The CDR3 consists of 11 residues. The CDR3 sequence is CASSPKYEQYF. The CDR3 DNA follows: TGTGCCAGCAGTCCCAAGTACGAGCAGTACTTC.

The table lists this clonotype with many counts. V gene TRBV7-8 combines with J gene TRBJ2-1; 9 bases agree with TRBD1. Germline V CDR1 and CDR2: SGHVS, FQNEAQ. The CDR3 consists of 16 residues. J gave up 0 bases and V 6 bases, and 6 bases lay outside the gene matches. DNA of the CDR3: TGTGCCAGCAGGACACAGGGGGCTCGCTCCTACAATGAGCAGTTCTTC. Protein sequence: CASRTQGARSYNEQFF.

The CDR3 here is CASSLTDRTNYGYTF. The CDR3 DNA reads as TGTGCCAGCAGCTTAACGGACAGGACTAACTATGGCTACACCTTC. The chain recombines TRBV7-6 with TRBJ1-2; TRBD1 matches 7 bases. Germline V gives CDR1 SGHVS, CDR2 FNYEAQ. This CDR3 is 15 amino acids long. J was trimmed by 0 bases and V by 2 bases; bases with no gene match: 3.